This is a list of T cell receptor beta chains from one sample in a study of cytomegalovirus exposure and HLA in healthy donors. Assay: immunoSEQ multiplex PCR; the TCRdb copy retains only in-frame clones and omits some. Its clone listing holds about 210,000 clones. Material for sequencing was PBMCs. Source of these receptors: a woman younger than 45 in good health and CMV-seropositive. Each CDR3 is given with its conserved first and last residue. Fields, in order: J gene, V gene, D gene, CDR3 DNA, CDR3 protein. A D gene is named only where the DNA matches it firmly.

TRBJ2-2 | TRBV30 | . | TGTGCCTTGGAATACGGGGTTAACACCGGGGAGCTGTTTTTT | CALEYGVNTGELFF
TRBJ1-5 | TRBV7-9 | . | TGTGCCAGCAGCTTAGATGGAGGGAGGGCCAATCAGCCCCAGCATTTT | CASSLDGGRANQPQHF
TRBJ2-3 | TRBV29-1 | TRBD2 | TGCAGCGGACGACTAGCGGGTTTCACAGATACGCAGTATTTT | CSGRLAGFTDTQYF
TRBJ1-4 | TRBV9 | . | TGTGCCAGCAGCCACCTCCCCCGGAGGTGGGGTGAAAAACTGTTTTTT | CASSHLPRRWGEKLFF
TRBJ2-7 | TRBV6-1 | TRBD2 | TGTGCCAGCAGTGAGCGGGAGCTGGCCTACGAGCAGTACTTC | CASSERELAYEQYF
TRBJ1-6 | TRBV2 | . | TGTGCCAGCAGCCTGGGGGGTGGAAGGCCCCTCCACTTT | CASSLGGGRPLHF
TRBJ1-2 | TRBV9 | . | TGTGCCAGCAGCCTAGGAGGGAACCTTCATGGCTACACCTTC | CASSLGGNLHGYTF
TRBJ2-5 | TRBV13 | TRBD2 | TGTGCCAGTAGCTTACTCGGGACTAGCGGGATCGTCCAGTACTTC | CASSLLGTSGIVQYF
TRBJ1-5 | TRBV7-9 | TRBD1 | TGTGCCAGCAGCCAGGGGGCAGGGCCTTATAGCAATCAGCCCCAGCATTTT | CASSQGAGPYSNQPQHF
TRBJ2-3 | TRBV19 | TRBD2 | TGTGCCAGTAGTATAGATCCCCTAGCGGGAGTCGCGCAGTATTTT | CASSIDPLAGVAQYF
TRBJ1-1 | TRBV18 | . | TGTGCCAGCTCACCCGGACTGTCGAACACTGAAGCTTTCTTT | CASSPGLSNTEAFF
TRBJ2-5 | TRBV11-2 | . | TGTGCCATTGGAGGGATCCAAGAGACCCAGTACTTC | CAIGGIQETQYF
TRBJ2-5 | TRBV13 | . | TGTGCCAGCAGCTCCCGAGAGTTGTGGGAGCAGTACTTC | CASSSRELWEQYF
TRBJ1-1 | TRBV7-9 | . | TGTGCCAGCAGCTTCCCCCTCCCGAACACTGAAGCTTTCTTT | CASSFPLPNTEAFF
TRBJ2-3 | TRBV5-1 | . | TGCGCCAGCAGCCCCTCGACTGGCGCAGATACGCAGTATTTT | CASSPSTGADTQYF
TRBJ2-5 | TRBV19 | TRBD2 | TGTGCCAGTAGTGCCAGGACTAGCGGCCCGGGAGAGACCCAGTACTTC | CASSARTSGPGETQYF
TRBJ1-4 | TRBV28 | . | TGTGCCAGCAGTTTATTGCGCGAAAAACTGTTTTTT | CASSLLREKLFF
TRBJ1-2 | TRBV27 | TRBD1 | TGTGCCAGCAGTCTGCGACAGGGGGGCTATGGCTACACCTTC | CASSLRQGGYGYTF
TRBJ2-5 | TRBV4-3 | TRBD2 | TGCGCCAGCAGCCAAGAAGTACGCGGGAGCCAGACCCAGTACTTC | CASSQEVRGSQTQYF
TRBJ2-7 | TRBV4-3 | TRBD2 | TGCGCCAGCAGCCAAGTACCGGGAGGTGCGAACGAGCAGTACTTC | CASSQVPGGANEQYF
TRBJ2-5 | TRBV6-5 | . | TGTGCCAGCAGTTACTCTAGCCAGCAGACCCAGTACTTC | CASSYSSQQTQYF
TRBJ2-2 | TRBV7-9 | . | TGTGCCAGCAGCTTAGGCCTGGGGGCGCGGCTGTTTTTT | CASSLGLGARLFF
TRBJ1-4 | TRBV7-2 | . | TGTGCCAGCAGCTTTGTGGCAGGGAATGAAAAACTGTTTTTT | CASSFVAGNEKLFF
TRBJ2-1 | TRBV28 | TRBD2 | TGTGCCAGCAGGATCGGGGGACTAGCGTCGTTCACCTACAATGAGCAGTTCTTC | CASRIGGLASFTYNEQFF
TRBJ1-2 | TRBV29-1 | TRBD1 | TGCAGCGTTGGTCCTAAGACAGGGGGCATTGGCTACACCTTC | CSVGPKTGGIGYTF
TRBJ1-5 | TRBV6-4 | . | TGTGCCAGCAGTGTCAGGGTTGATCAGCCCCAGCATTTT | CASSVRVDQPQHF
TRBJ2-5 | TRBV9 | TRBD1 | TGTGCCAGCAGCCTAGGGACAGGGGGCGCCGAGACCCAGTACTTC | CASSLGTGGAETQYF
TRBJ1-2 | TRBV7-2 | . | TGTGCCAGCAGCCCGGACAGAAACTATGGCTACACCTTC | CASSPDRNYGYTF
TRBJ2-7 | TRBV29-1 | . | TGCAGCGTTGCGGGACTTTCTTACGAGCAGTACTTC | CSVAGLSYEQYF
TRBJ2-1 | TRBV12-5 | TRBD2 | TGTGCTAGTGGTTTGTCCCAGACTAGCGGAAGCTACAATGAGCAGTTCTTC | CASGLSQTSGSYNEQFF
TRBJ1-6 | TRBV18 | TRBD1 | TGTGCCAGCTCACCTCGGACAGGGTCAAATTCACCCCTCCACTTT | CASSPRTGSNSPLHF
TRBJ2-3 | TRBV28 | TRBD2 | TGTGCCAGCAGTATCGGCGGGAGTAGGGGAGCAGATACGCAGTATTTT | CASSIGGSRGADTQYF
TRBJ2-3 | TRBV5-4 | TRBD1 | TGTGCCAGCAGCACGTATACAGGGGCGACGGGCACAGATACGCAGTATTTT | CASSTYTGATGTDTQYF
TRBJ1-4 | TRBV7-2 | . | TGTGCCAGCAGCGGGGGCAGGGTTAATGAAAAACTGTTTTTT | CASSGGRVNEKLFF
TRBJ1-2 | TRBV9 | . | TGTGCCAGCAGCGGCCGGGATAACTATGGCTACACCTTC | CASSGRDNYGYTF
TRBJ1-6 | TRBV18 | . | TGTGCCAGCTCACCAGGGGAGGTCTCACCCCTCCACTTT | CASSPGEVSPLHF
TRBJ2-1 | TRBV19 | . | TGTGCCAGTAGTATGCCAGGGGCCGAAATTCGCAATGAGCAGTTCTTC | CASSMPGAEIRNEQFF
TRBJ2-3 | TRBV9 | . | TGTGCCAGCAGCGTAGCGGGGATAGATACGCAGTATTTT | CASSVAGIDTQYF
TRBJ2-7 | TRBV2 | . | TGTGCCAGCAGCAATCCTGGAGGGTTTTCCTACGAGCAGTACTTC | CASSNPGGFSYEQYF
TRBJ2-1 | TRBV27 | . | TGTGCCAGCACCATGGGGCTGGCTACCCTAAGCAATGAGCAGTTCTTC | CASTMGLATLSNEQFF
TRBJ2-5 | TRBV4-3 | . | TGCGCCAGCAGCCGAGATACTGGCCCGAGGGAGACCCAGTACTTC | CASSRDTGPRETQYF
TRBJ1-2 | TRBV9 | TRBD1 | TGTGCCAGCAGTCCGGGACAGATTTATGGCTACACCTTC | CASSPGQIYGYTF
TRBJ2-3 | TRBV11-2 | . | TGTGCCAGCAGCCGGACTAGCACAGATACGCAGTATTTT | CASSRTSTDTQYF
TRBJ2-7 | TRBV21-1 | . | TGTGCCAGCAGCAAAGGGGACAGGGGGCATCAGAGCTCCTACGAGCAGTACTTC | CASSKGDRGHQSSYEQYF